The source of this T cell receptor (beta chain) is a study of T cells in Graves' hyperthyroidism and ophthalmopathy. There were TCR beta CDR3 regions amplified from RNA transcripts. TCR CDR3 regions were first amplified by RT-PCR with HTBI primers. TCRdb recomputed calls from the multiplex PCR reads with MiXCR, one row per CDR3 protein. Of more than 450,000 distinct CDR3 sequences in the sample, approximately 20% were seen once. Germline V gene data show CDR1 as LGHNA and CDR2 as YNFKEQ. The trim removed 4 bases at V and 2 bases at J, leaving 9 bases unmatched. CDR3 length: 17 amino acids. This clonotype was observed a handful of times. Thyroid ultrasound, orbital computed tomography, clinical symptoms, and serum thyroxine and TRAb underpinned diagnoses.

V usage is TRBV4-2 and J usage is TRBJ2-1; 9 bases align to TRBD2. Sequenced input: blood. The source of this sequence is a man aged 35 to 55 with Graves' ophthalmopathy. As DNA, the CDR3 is TGTGCCAGCAGCCCCGACCCGCGGGGGGGTCCCTACAATGAGCAGTTCTTC. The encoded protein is CASSPDPRGGPYNEQFF.